The clone carrying this TCR beta chain was picked up a small number of times. Its specificity is not known. Mouse germline and gene names are used. The read ends 1 residue before the CDR3 terminus; that terminus is restored from the germline J gene. Trimming stripped 1 base from V and 0 bases from J, with 4 bases between. Germline V gives CDR1 NSHNY, CDR2 SYGAGN. The CDR3 loop spans 13 amino acids. The data belong to a study of tissue T cells after allogeneic stem cell transplantation. Using immunoSEQ multiplex PCR, the repertoire was profiled, and TCRdb retains in-frame clones only, with some absent. The repertoire holds some 19,000 clones, around 63% seen once, with approximately 0.41% in the top ten. General observations from the study: Anatomically similar tissues had similar TCR repertoires within each patient. Tissue-detected TCR repertoire was only partly captured by blood and spleen T cells. Across patients, clones rarely overlapped, yet motif clusters were shared tissue-specifically. Alloreactivity or antigen specificity of tissue TCRs was not determined; some clones might be host cells.

The source of this sequence is a female BALB/c mouse in good health. The MHC haplotype recorded for the strain is H2-d. The sample comprised blood. The genes are TRBV13-1 and TRBJ1-2; D gene uncertain. CDR3 in amino acids: CASSDPTNSDYTF. The part of the CDR3 DNA that was read is TGTGCCAGCAGTGATCCAACAAACTCCGACTACACC.